This TCR beta chain was profiled in a study of blood T cell repertoires in COVID-19. For the study at large: Samples of COVID-19 (acute and convalescent) were obtained from the United States, Italy and Spain. T cells, B-cell-depleted T cells, or PBMCs provided the cDNA or gDNA that served as material.

The participants were between about 18 and 90 years old and came from about two dozen US areas. Recovered status applied to Cohort 3 donors who had two consecutive negative PCRs. It also applied to those with clearance or with symptom resolution. The assay was immunoSEQ multiplex PCR, and TCRdb's table has in-frame clones only and misses some. The sample yields roughly 300,000 clones, under 90% seen once. Material for sequencing was PBMCs or T cells enriched from blood (not recorded which). The sequence was collected from a man between 25 and 39 years old who had recovered from COVID-19.

The DNA of the CDR3 is TGTGCGTGCGGTGGGGCGGGAGGCTCCTACGAGCAGTACTTC. It specifies CACGGAGGSYEQYF. This chain joins TRBV7-9 and TRBJ2-7, with 8 bases lining up with TRBD2. CDR1 and CDR2 from the germline V gene are SEHNR and FQNEAQ (reference sequence). This CDR3 has 14 amino acids.